These 5 T cell receptor beta chains share one sample of origin, sequenced in a study of tissue T cells after allogeneic stem cell transplantation. Time point reported: mouse harvest day 14 after allogeneic transplant. The graft held 10^6 splenic CD5+ T cells and 10^7 T-cell-depleted bone marrow cells. Some clones are missing from TCRdb's copy, which holds only in-frame ones; the method was immunoSEQ multiplex PCR. This sample yields about 1,700 clones, of which approximately 53% are seen a single time; 20% to 25% belongs to the top ten. The source material was gut tissue. The receptors originated from a female BALB/c mouse given C57BL/6 T cells with graft-versus-host disease after an allogeneic hematopoietic cell transplant.

As for this clone: A junction boundary mismatches the germline segment, possibly from a read error. Here the gene names and germline are mouse. The CDR3 extends 1 residue past the end of the read, so its final part is completed from the germline J gene. The chain combines TRBV29 with TRBJ2-7; D uncertain. The CDR3 extends over 13 amino acids. The germline V gene has CDR1 MSHET and CDR2 SYDVDS. CDR3 DNA, as far as it was read: TGTGCTACCAGTTCTTCCCTCTCCTATGAACAGTAC. Translation gives CATSSSLSYEQY. The complete CDR3 reads CATSSSLSYEQYF.

This clone was observed a few times. These gene names are mouse names. The DNA ends 1 residue before the CDR3 does, and the rest of the CDR3 is filled in from the germline J gene. The chain employs TRBV14 and TRBJ2-7; TRBD1 is a possible D gene (5 bases). V was shortened by 2 bases and J by 1 base, with 7 bases between the two germline ends. Germline V gives CDR1 SGHDT, CDR2 FRDEAV. The CDR3 covers 13 residues. CDR3: CASSLSGSYEQYF. CDR3 DNA, as far as it was read: TGTGCCAGCAGTTTGTCAGGGTCCTATGAACAGTAC.

About this clone: Here the gene names and germline are mouse. The CDR3 goes on 1 residue after the read ends, and that part is filled in from the germline J gene. This chain links TRBV3 with TRBJ2-2; no definite D call. V was pared by 2 bases and J by 0 bases, with 1 base between. The CDR3 runs to 13 residues. Germline V gives CDR1 SNHLY, CDR2 FYNGKV (reference sequence). The CDR3 DNA, read in part, is TGTGCCAGCAGCTTAACAAACACCGGGCAGCTCTAC. This codes for CASSLTNTGQLY. The CDR3 in full is CASSLTNTGQLYF.

With respect to this clone: Germline and genes here are mouse. The CDR3 loop is CASSQDGGFYAEQFF. Partial CDR3 DNA: TGTGCCAGCAGCCAAGATGGGGGCTTCTATGCTGAGCAGTTC. The chain couples TRBV2 to TRBJ2-1; possibly TRBD1 or TRBD2 for D (6 bases each). The DNA ends 1 residue before the CDR3 does, and the rest of the CDR3 is filled in from the germline J gene. Trimming pared 0 bases from V and 3 bases from J, leaving 9 bases between. This CDR3 region has 15 residues. Germline V gene lookup returns CDR1 LGHNA and CDR2 YSYQKL.

This clone was seen more than once but under ten times. The genes are named according to mouse. The CDR3 end lies 1 residue beyond the end of the read and is filled in from the germline J gene. V usage is TRBV16 and J usage is TRBJ2-2; the D gene is possibly TRBD1 (6 bases). The germline CDR1 and CDR2 sequences are SGHSA and FRNQAP. The length of the CDR3 is 15 residues. Deletions cut 2 bases from V and 0 bases from J, with 7 bases between. The DNA read from the CDR3 is TGTGCAAGCAGCTTACAGGGGTCAAACACCGGGCAGCTCTAC. Residues: CASSLQGSNTGQLY. The whole CDR3 is CASSLQGSNTGQLYF.